The 2 T cell receptor beta chains given below trace back to one sample, sequenced in a study of cytomegalovirus exposure and HLA in healthy donors. Primers for the PCR totalled 60 Vbeta and 13 Jbeta. The repertoire was sequenced with immunoSEQ multiplex PCR; TCRdb's copy has only in-frame clones and lacks some. The sample yields approximately 140,000 clones, 70% to 80% seen once. Input material: PBMCs. All receptors come from a woman aged 60-70 years in good health and CMV-seronegative.

The chain has TRBV5-1 and TRBJ2-7; TRBD1 matches 9 bases. The V gene's germline CDR1 is SGHRS and CDR2 YFSETQ. This CDR3 is 16 amino acids long. Losses at the gene ends were 3 bases for V and 1 base for J; bases not matched to a gene: 8. The CDR3 spells CASSSVTGTGSYEQYF. The DNA for the CDR3 is TGCGCCAGCAGCTCGGTTACCGGGACAGGGTCCTACGAGCAGTACTTC.

The rearrangement uses TRBV5-1 and TRBJ2-5, with D tentatively TRBD2 (6 bases). The J call may be in error: the DNA end matches TRBJ2-7 better. This CDR3 spans 15 amino acids. Germline V gene lookup returns CDR1 SGHRS and CDR2 YFSETQ. CDR3 DNA sequence: TGCGCCAGCAGCTTGGGCGACACCCCGGGGGACGAGCAGTACTTC. This codes for CASSLGDTPGDEQYF.